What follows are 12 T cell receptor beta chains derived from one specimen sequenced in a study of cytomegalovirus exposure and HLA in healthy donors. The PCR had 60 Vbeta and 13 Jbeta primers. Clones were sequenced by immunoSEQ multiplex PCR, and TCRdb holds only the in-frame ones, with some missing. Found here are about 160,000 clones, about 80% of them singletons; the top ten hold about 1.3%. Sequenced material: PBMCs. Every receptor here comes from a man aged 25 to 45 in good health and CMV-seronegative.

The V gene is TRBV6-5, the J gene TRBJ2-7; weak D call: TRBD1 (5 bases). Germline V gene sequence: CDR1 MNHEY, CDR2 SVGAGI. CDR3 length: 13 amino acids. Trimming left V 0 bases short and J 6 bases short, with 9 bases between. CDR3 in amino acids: CASSYSRTSEQYF. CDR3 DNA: TGTGCCAGCAGTTACTCGAGGACATCCGAGCAGTACTTC.

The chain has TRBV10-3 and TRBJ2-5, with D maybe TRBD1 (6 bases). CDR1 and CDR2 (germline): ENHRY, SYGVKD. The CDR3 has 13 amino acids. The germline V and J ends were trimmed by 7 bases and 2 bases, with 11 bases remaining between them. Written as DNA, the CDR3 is TGTGCCATCACTGGGGGCCAACAAGAGACCCAGTACTTC. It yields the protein CAITGGQQETQYF.

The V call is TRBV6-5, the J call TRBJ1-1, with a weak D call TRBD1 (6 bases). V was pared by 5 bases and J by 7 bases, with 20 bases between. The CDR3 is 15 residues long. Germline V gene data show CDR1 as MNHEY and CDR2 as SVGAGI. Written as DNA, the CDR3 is TGTGCCAGCAGTCTTCAGAACGCAGGGGAGAGTGAAGCTTTCTTT. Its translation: CASSLQNAGESEAFF.

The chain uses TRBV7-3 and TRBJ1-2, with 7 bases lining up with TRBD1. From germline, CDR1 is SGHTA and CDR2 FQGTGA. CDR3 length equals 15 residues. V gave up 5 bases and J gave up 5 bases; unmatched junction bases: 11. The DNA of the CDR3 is TGTGCCAGCAGCCCACCGGGACAGACCTTGTATGGCTACACCTTC. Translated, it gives CASSPPGQTLYGYTF. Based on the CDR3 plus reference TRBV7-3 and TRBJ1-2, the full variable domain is GAGVSQTPSNKVTEKGKYVELRCDPISGHTALYWYRQSLGQGPEFLIYFQGTGAADDSGLPNDRFFAVRPEGSVSTLKIQRTERGDSAVYLCASSPPGQTLYGYTFGSGTRLTVV.

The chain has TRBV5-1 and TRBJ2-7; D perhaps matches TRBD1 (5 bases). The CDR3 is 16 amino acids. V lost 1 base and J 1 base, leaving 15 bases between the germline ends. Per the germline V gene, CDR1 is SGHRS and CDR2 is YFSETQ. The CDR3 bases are TGCGCCAGCAGCTTGAGTTCGGGCAGGGCGTCCTACGAGCAGTACTTC. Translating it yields CASSLSSGRASYEQYF.

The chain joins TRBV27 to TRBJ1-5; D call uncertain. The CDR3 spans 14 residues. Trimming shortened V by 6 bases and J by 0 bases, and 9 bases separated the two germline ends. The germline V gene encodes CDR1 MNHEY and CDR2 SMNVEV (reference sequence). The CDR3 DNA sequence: TGTGCCAGCAGCGGCGGCATTAGCAATCAGCCCCAGCATTTT. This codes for CASSGGISNQPQHF.

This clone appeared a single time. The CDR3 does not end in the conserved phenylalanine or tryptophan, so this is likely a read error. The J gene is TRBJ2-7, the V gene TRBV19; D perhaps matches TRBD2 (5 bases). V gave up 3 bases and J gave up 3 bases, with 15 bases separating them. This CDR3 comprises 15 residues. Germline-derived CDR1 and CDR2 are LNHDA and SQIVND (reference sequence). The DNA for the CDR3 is TGTGCCAGTAGTATCGGGGATGGGGTGAGCTACGAGCAGTACCTC. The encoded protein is CASSIGDGVSYEQYL.

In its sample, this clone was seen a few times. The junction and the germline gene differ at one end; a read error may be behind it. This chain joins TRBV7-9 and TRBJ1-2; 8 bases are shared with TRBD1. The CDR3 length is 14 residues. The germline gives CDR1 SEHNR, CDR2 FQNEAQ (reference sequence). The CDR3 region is CSSSQDRGNYGYTF. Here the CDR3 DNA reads TGTTCCAGCAGCCAAGACAGGGGCAACTATGGCTACACCTTC.

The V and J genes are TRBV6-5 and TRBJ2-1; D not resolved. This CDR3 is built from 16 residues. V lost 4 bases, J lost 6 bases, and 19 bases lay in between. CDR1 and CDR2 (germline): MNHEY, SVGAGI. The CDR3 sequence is CASSSHLVSTSNEQFF. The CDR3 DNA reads TGTGCCAGCAGTTCCCACCTAGTATCAACCAGCAATGAGCAGTTCTTC.

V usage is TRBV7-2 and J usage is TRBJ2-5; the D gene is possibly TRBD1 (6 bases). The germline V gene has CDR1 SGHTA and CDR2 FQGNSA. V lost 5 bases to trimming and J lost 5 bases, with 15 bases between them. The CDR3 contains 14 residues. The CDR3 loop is CASSAQTGAETQYF. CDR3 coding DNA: TGTGCCAGCAGCGCCCAGACAGGCGCCGAGACCCAGTACTTC.

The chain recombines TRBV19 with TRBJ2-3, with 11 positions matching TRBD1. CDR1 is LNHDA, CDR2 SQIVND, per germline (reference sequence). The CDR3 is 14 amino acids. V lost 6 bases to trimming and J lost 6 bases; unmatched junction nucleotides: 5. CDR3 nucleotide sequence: TGTGCCAGTAGCGGACAGGGGGCAAGGGATACGCAGTATTTT. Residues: CASSGQGARDTQYF.

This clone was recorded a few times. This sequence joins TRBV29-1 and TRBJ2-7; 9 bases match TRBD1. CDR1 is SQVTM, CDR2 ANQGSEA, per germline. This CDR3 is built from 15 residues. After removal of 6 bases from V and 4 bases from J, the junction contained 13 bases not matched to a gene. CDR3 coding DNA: TGCAGCGTCTCCGAGGGGGGGACAGGGCAATACGAGCAGTACTTC. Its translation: CSVSEGGTGQYEQYF.